The 26 T cell receptor beta chains in this list originate from one sample, sequenced in a study of blood T cell repertoires in COVID-19. The data were produced by immunoSEQ multiplex PCR, yet TCRdb's version contains in-frame clones alone and is incomplete. Of roughly 260,000 clones listed, around 87% were seen once; the top ten hold under 6.5%. Material for sequencing was PBMCs or T cells enriched from blood (not recorded which). These receptors all come from a woman in her thirties with acute COVID-19.

The chain employs TRBV19 and TRBJ2-3; 7 bases line up with TRBD2. The CDR3 length is 15 residues. Germline lookup yields CDR1 LNHDA and CDR2 SQIVND (reference sequence). J lost 1 base, V lost 3 bases, and 4 bases had no gene match. The CDR3 sequence is CASSMGGSGTDTQYF. CDR3 bases: TGTGCCAGTAGTATGGGGGGGAGTGGCACAGATACGCAGTATTTT.

The chain recombines TRBV28 with TRBJ1-6, with 7 bases that match TRBD1. V was pared by 5 bases and J by 7 bases, with 8 bases of the junction left unmatched. Germline V CDR1 and CDR2: MDHEN, SYDVKM. The CDR3 is made up of 15 amino acids. In DNA form, the CDR3 reads TGTGCCAGCAGTCGCTCGGACAGGACGAATTCACCCCTCCACTTT. Amino acid sequence: CASSRSDRTNSPLHF.

This chain uses TRBV19 with TRBJ2-7, with TRBD2 matching over 12 bases. The CDR3 spans 18 residues. The germline V gene has CDR1 LNHDA and CDR2 SQIVND (reference sequence). V was pared by 3 bases and J by 3 bases, with 12 bases of the junction left unmatched. As DNA, the CDR3 is TGTGCCAGTAGTATTAGTCGACTAGCGGGAGTTTCGATCTACGAGCAGTACTTC. Translating gives CASSISRLAGVSIYEQYF.

In its sample, this clone was seen once. The rearrangement links TRBV27 to TRBJ2-1; D is uncertain. The CDR3 sequence is 14 residues long. The germline CDR1 and CDR2 sequences are MNHEY and SMNVEV (reference sequence). The V end lost 6 bases, the J end lost 0 bases, and 9 bases lay between the germline ends. This CDR3 reads CASSLGRSYNEQFF. DNA for the CDR3: TGTGCCAGCAGCCTTGGGCGCTCCTACAATGAGCAGTTCTTC.

This chain uses TRBV29-1 with TRBJ2-1, with 8 bases aligning to TRBD1. J was trimmed by 5 bases and V by 6 bases; bases with no gene match: 9. Per the germline V gene, CDR1 is SQVTM and CDR2 is ANQGSEA. The CDR3 spans 14 residues. Written as DNA, the CDR3 is TGCAGCGTCGGCGACAGGGGAAGAGACAATGAGCAGTTCTTC. This codes for CSVGDRGRDNEQFF.

The V gene is TRBV18, the J gene TRBJ1-5; possible D gene TRBD1, 6 bases. Germline loops: CDR1 KGHSH, CDR2 LQKENI. V gave up 4 bases and J gave up 0 bases, with 7 bases separating them. The CDR3 totals 14 residues. The CDR3 nucleotides are TGTGCCAGCTCACAGGGGGATAGCAATCAGCCCCAGCATTTT. It yields the protein CASSQGDSNQPQHF.

The chain has TRBV7-3 and TRBJ2-3; 9 bases are a match to TRBD2. CDR3 size: 16 residues. Germline CDR1 reads SGHTA; CDR2 reads FQGTGA. The V and J ends lost 5 bases and 0 bases, in that order; junction bases with no gene match: 6. CDR3 region: CASSTSSGASTDTQYF. CDR3 nucleotides: TGTGCCAGCAGCACCTCTAGCGGGGCGAGCACAGATACGCAGTATTTT.

The gene calls are TRBV20-1 and TRBJ2-5; 8 positions agree with TRBD2. V lost 3 bases, J lost 4 bases, and 7 bases stayed unmatched. This CDR3 is built from 14 residues. Germline CDR1 DFQATT, CDR2 SNEGSKA (reference sequence). The DNA for the CDR3 is TGCAGTGCTAGTACGGGGGGGCCAGGAGAGACCCAGTACTTC. Translated: CSASTGGPGETQYF.

In its sample, this clone was seen once. The chain is built from TRBV6-5 and TRBJ1-1; 8 nucleotides line up with TRBD1. This CDR3 region has 15 residues. CDR1 and CDR2 (germline): MNHEY, SVGAGI. The V and J ends lost 7 bases and 6 bases, in that order; junction bases with no gene match: 13. The CDR3 reads CASIYRNRGTAEAFF. For the CDR3, the DNA is TGTGCCAGCATCTATCGGAACAGGGGGACAGCTGAAGCTTTCTTT.

CDR3 coding DNA: TGTGCCATCAGCCGTGACACCTACGAGCAGTACTTC. Translated: CAISRDTYEQYF. The chain uses TRBV10-3 and TRBJ2-7; D gene unclear. Trimming took 6 bases from V and 2 from J, leaving 8 bases between them. Germline assignment: CDR1 ENHRY and CDR2 SYGVKD. The CDR3 loop spans 12 amino acids.

The V and J genes are TRBV5-1 and TRBJ2-7; 9 positions agree with TRBD2. V lost 4 bases, J lost 6 bases, and 11 bases stayed unmatched. CDR3 size: 15 residues. Germline V gives CDR1 SGHRS, CDR2 YFSETQ. CDR3 DNA sequence: TGCGCCAGCAGCCCCAGGGCGGGGGGGCCCAGCGAGCAGTACTTC. Translation: CASSPRAGGPSEQYF. The whole variable domain, remainder taken from reference TRBV5-1 and TRBJ2-7, is KAGVTQTPRYLIKTRGQQVTLSCSPISGHRSVSWYQQTPGQGLQFLFEYFSETQRNKGNFPGRFSGRQFSNSRSEMNVSTLELGDSALYLCASSPRAGGPSEQYFGPGTRLTVT.

V usage is TRBV27 and J usage is TRBJ1-2; the D gene is possibly TRBD1 (5 bases). V was trimmed by 6 bases and J by 6 bases, leaving 14 bases between them. The CDR3 extends over 13 amino acids. Germline V gives CDR1 MNHEY, CDR2 SMNVEV (reference sequence). In DNA, the CDR3 is TGTGCCAGCAGCCCTAACGGGGGGGATGGCTACACCTTC. Its translation: CASSPNGGDGYTF.

This clone was observed once. The chain has TRBV21-1 and TRBJ2-5; TRBD1 reflects the table's D call only, with no check against the DNA. TRBV21-1 represents a pseudogene. The CDR3 loop spans 16 amino acids. This CDR3 is CASSNDRFSRQETQYF. DNA of the CDR3: TGTGCCAGCAGCAACGACAGGTTCAGTCGCCAAGAGACCCAGTACTTC.

This clone has more than one count but fewer than ten. The V gene is TRBV29-1, the J gene TRBJ1-2, with TRBD1 as a possible D gene (5 bases). The V gene lost 3 bases and the J gene lost 4 bases, with 9 bases spanning the gap. This CDR3 region has 12 residues. CDR1 is SQVTM, CDR2 ANQGSEA, per germline. The CDR3 DNA is TGCAGCGTTGAGGACACCTCCTATGGCTACACCTTC. It yields the protein CSVEDTSYGYTF.

This chain uses TRBV15 with TRBJ2-5; TRBD2 is a possible D gene (7 bases). Germline V gene lookup returns CDR1 LNHNV and CDR2 YYDKDF (reference sequence). The CDR3 has 18 residues. V was trimmed by 6 bases and J by 1 base, leaving 24 bases between them. Here the CDR3 reads CATRKGRGGIPGQETQYF. In DNA, the CDR3 is TGTGCCACCAGAAAAGGGAGGGGGGGAATCCCGGGCCAAGAGACCCAGTACTTC.

The chain joins TRBV7-2 to TRBJ1-5; perhaps TRBD1 as D (6 bases). V lost 4 bases, J lost 6 bases, and 16 bases lay in between. The CDR3 length is 15 residues. From germline, CDR1 is SGHTA and CDR2 FQGNSA. CDR3 sequence reads: CASSSQTGQFQPQHF. The CDR3 nucleotides are TGTGCCAGCAGCTCGCAGACAGGTCAATTTCAGCCCCAGCATTTT.

V is TRBV28 and J is TRBJ1-4; TRBD1 is a possible D gene (5 bases). This CDR3 is built from 17 residues. Deletions cut 2 bases from V and 4 bases from J, with 17 bases between. The germline gives CDR1 MDHEN, CDR2 SYDVKM. CDR3 DNA: TGTGCCAGCAGTTTAATAGGGGTAGGGCAGCTTAATGAAAAACTGTTTTTT. Protein product: CASSLIGVGQLNEKLFF.

This chain joins TRBV12-3 or TRBV12-4 and TRBJ1-5, with D perhaps matching TRBD1 (5 bases). V dropped 5 bases and J dropped 5 bases, with 10 bases sitting between them. The length of the CDR3 is 13 residues. Here the CDR3 DNA reads TGTGCCAGCAGTCGACAACAGGATCAGCCCCAGCATTTT. It is translated as CASSRQQDQPQHF.

The CDR3 reads CASSGDRNSPLHF. As DNA, the CDR3 is TGTGCCAGTAGTGGGGACAGAAATTCACCCCTCCACTTT. J is TRBJ1-6 and V is TRBV19; 7 bases map to TRBD1. The CDR3 length is 13 residues. CDR1 is LNHDA and CDR2 is SQIVND in the germline V gene (reference sequence). V shed 5 bases and J 7 bases; nucleotides not matched to a gene: 2.

Here the CDR3 reads CASSQGRTSGGLVTQYF. The CDR3 DNA sequence: TGTGCCAGCAGCCAAGGTCGGACTAGCGGGGGGCTGGTTACGCAGTATTTT. The V gene is TRBV3-1 (or the pseudogene TRBV3-2), the J gene TRBJ2-3; 14 nucleotides align to TRBD2. The V and J ends lost 1 base and 8 bases, in that order; junction bases with no gene match: 8. The CDR3 runs 17 residues. CDR1 and CDR2 from the germline V gene are LGHDT and YNNKEL (reference sequence).

V usage is TRBV5-3 and J usage is TRBJ1-4, with TRBD1 as a possible D gene (6 bases). TRBV5-3 carries the ORF label, with uncertain function. The CDR3 sequence is 16 residues long. V was cut by 3 bases and J by 0 bases, with 12 bases left in between. As DNA, the CDR3 is TGTGCCAGAAGCTGGGGAAGGACAGCAACTAATGAAAAACTGTTTTTT. Encoded protein: CARSWGRTATNEKLFF.

The chain joins TRBV28 to TRBJ2-5; D remains ambiguous. The V and J ends lost 5 bases and 2 bases respectively, with 21 bases between them. The germline gives CDR1 MDHEN, CDR2 SYDVKM. This CDR3 spans 17 amino acids. DNA for the CDR3: TGTGCCAGCAGTCTACAAAAATACAACTACGTACAAGAGACCCAGTACTTC. Translation: CASSLQKYNYVQETQYF.

The rearrangement links TRBV2 to TRBJ2-2; TRBD1 might be the D (5 bases). The V end lost 0 bases, the J end lost 0 bases, and 11 bases lay between the germline ends. The CDR3 is 17 amino acids. Germline CDR1 and CDR2: SNHLY and FYNNEI. CDR3 sequence reads: CASSEAGPGTNTGELFF. For the CDR3, the DNA is TGTGCCAGCAGTGAAGCAGGCCCAGGGACGAACACCGGGGAGCTGTTTTTT.

The rearrangement joins TRBV11-2 to TRBJ1-4; TRBD1 matches at 8 bases. The CDR3 is 14 amino acids. Trimming at V came to 2 bases and at J to 7 bases, leaving 3 bases not matched to a gene. Germline V gene lookup returns CDR1 SGHAT and CDR2 FQNNGV. This CDR3 is CASSLQGASEKLFF. The DNA of the CDR3 is TGTGCCAGCAGCTTACAGGGGGCCAGTGAAAAACTGTTTTTT.

The CDR3 loop is CASSYYSGTGDTEAFF. In nucleotides, the CDR3 is TGTGCCAGCAGTTACTACTCCGGGACAGGGGACACTGAAGCTTTCTTT. This rearrangement joins TRBV6-5 to TRBJ1-1; 10 bases are a match to TRBD1. Trimming at V came to 1 base and at J to 3 bases, leaving 5 bases not matched to a gene. Germline-derived CDR1 and CDR2 are MNHEY and SVGAGI. The CDR3 length is 16 residues.

CDR3 sequence reads: CASSSNTGTYNEQFF. The CDR3 region has the DNA TGTGCCAGCAGCTCAAATACGGGAACCTACAATGAGCAGTTCTTC. The V and J genes are TRBV7-3 and TRBJ2-1; tentative D call: TRBD2 (5 bases). The CDR3 is 15 residues long. CDR1 and CDR2 from the germline V gene are SGHTA and FQGTGA. The V and J ends lost 4 bases and 2 bases respectively, with 12 bases between them.